These 25 T cell receptor beta chains share one sample of origin, sequenced in a study of T cell repertoires in cytomegalovirus infection (dated by TCRdb to the late 2010s). The label giving this sample's treatment or condition can be read as: in vitro stimulation with specific CMV peptide epitopes to enrich CMV-specific T cells. For these TCRs, the target antigens are not known. Sequencer: Illumina HiSeq 1500. Clones were called with MiXCR by TCRdb after fastp trimmed the public reads at Q25, and only in-frame beta chains were retained. Duplicate CDR3 protein sequences are folded into a single record with the most common DNA and genes. The sample contains over 250,000 distinct CDR3 sequences, less than 25% of them found a single time. Clones ranked in the top ten supply roughly a fifth of the sample. Here the sequenced sample was cultured PBMCs, taken from culture after CMV antigen stimulation. The receptor source for this set is a human donor in good health (CMV status not recorded). Some clones in this sample may be carry-over from other donors' samples.

This chain links TRBV28 with TRBJ1-5; 9 bases match TRBD1. The CDR3 loop spans 16 amino acids. Per germline, CDR1 MDHEN and CDR2 SYDVKM. V gave up 0 bases and J gave up 3 bases; unmatched junction bases: 3. The CDR3, as DNA: TGTGCCAGCAGTTTATGGGGACAGGGCCCCAATCAGCCCCAGCATTTT. The encoded protein is CASSLWGQGPNQPQHF.

J is TRBJ1-3 and V is TRBV10-3; D is unresolved. The CDR3 length is 13 residues. V lost 0 bases and J 3 bases, leaving 3 bases between the germline ends. Germline CDR1 and CDR2: ENHRY and SYGVKD. The CDR3, as DNA: TGTGCCATCAGTGAGTCGAATGGAAACACCATATATTTT. Protein product: CAISESNGNTIYF.

The chain links TRBV5-1 to TRBJ2-6; D could derive from TRBD1 or TRBD2 (6 bases each). CDR3 length: 15 amino acids. The V end was cut by 2 bases, the J end by 2 bases, with 8 bases between. Per the germline V gene, CDR1 is SGHRS and CDR2 is YFSETQ. CDR3 coding DNA: TGCGCCAGCAGCTTCGGGGGCACTGGGGCCAACGTCCTGACTTTC. Translation gives CASSFGGTGANVLTF.

This clonotype was observed a few times. The chain uses TRBV5-6 and TRBJ2-7; the match to TRBD2 covers 9 bases. The germline V gene encodes CDR1 SGHDT and CDR2 YYEEEE. This CDR3 has 16 amino acids. V lost 4 bases to trimming and J lost 2 bases; unmatched junction nucleotides: 10. The CDR3 nucleotides are TGTGCCAGCAGCGGCCCCGGAGCGGGAGGTACCTACGAGCAGTACTTC. It is translated as CASSGPGAGGTYEQYF.

The table lists this clonotype with many counts. The chain links TRBV2 to TRBJ1-2; D is ambiguous. V was shortened by 5 bases and J by 6 bases, with 10 bases between the two germline ends. This CDR3 is 12 amino acids long. Germline V CDR1 and CDR2: SNHLY, FYNNEI. This CDR3 is CASSFDMDGYTF. The CDR3 DNA sequence: TGTGCCAGCAGTTTCGACATGGATGGCTACACCTTC. The complete variable domain, with remaining parts taken from reference TRBV2 and TRBJ1-2, reads EPEVTQTPSHQVTQMGQEVILRCVPISNHLYFYWYRQILGQKVEFLVSFYNNEISEKSEIFDDQFSVERPDGSNFTLKIRSTKLEDSAMYFCASSFDMDGYTFGSGTRLTVV.

This clonotype turned up a few times. This sequence joins TRBV4-1 and TRBJ2-1; D is possibly TRBD2 (5 bases). This CDR3 comprises 15 residues. V dropped 0 bases and J dropped 0 bases, with 6 bases sitting between them. Germline CDR1 and CDR2: MGHRA and YSYEKL. CDR3 DNA sequence: TGCGCCAGCAGCCAAGAGGGGAGCTCCTACAATGAGCAGTTCTTC. Translation gives CASSQEGSSYNEQFF.

This chain joins TRBV7-9 and TRBJ2-1, with D possibly TRBD2 on 5 matching bases. Germline V CDR1 and CDR2: SEHNR, FQNEAQ (reference sequence). This CDR3 is 14 amino acids long. Deletions cut 2 bases from V and 4 bases from J, with 9 bases between. The CDR3 region has the DNA TGTGCCAGCAGCTTATTAGGAGGTTACAATGAGCAGTTCTTC. Translating gives CASSLLGGYNEQFF.

This clonotype was seen more than once but under ten times. V gene TRBV6-5 combines with J gene TRBJ2-1, with D tentatively TRBD2 (6 bases). From germline, CDR1 is MNHEY and CDR2 SVGAGI. The CDR3 contains 13 residues. Trimming shortened V by 5 bases and J by 10 bases, and 15 bases separated the two germline ends. The CDR3 sequence is CASSNRDWSEQFF. The CDR3 coding sequence is TGTGCCAGCAGTAACCGGGACTGGTCGGAGCAGTTCTTC.

This clonotype was counted only a few times. The V gene is TRBV18, the J gene TRBJ2-5, with 9 bases matching TRBD2. The CDR3 is 17 residues long. CDR1 and CDR2 (germline): KGHSH, LQKENI. The J segment lost 5 bases and the V segment lost 6 bases, leaving 16 bases of the junction unmatched. CDR3 sequence (DNA): TGTGCCAGCTCTCCCGAGGTAGCGGGAGTGTCATACGAGACCCAGTACTTC. Amino acid sequence: CASSPEVAGVSYETQYF.

This clonotype turned up a few times. The rearrangement links TRBV18 to TRBJ1-1; D is ambiguous. CDR3 length: 12 residues. The V gene's germline CDR1 is KGHSH and CDR2 LQKENI. Trimming shortened V by 4 bases and J by 7 bases, and 10 bases separated the two germline ends. The CDR3 nucleotides read TGTGCCAGCTCACAAGGACCCCTTGAAGCTTTCTTT. Amino acid sequence: CASSQGPLEAFF. Drawing the rest from reference TRBV18 and TRBJ1-1, the complete variable domain is NAGVMQNPRHLVRRRGQEARLRCSPMKGHSHVYWYRQLPEEGLKFMVYLQKENIIDESGMPKERFSAEFPKEGPSILRIQQVVRGDSAAYFCASSQGPLEAFFGQGTRLTVV.

The gene calls are TRBV19 and TRBJ2-7; D is ambiguous. Per the germline V gene, CDR1 is LNHDA and CDR2 is SQIVND (reference sequence). The CDR3 loop spans 13 amino acids. V lost 5 bases and J 3 bases, leaving 11 bases between the germline ends. Here the CDR3 reads CASSPAWDYEQYF. The CDR3 coding sequence is TGTGCCAGTAGTCCGGCTTGGGACTACGAGCAGTACTTC.

V and J are TRBV5-4 and TRBJ2-1; perhaps TRBD1 as D (6 bases). V was shortened by 10 bases and J by 6 bases, with 17 bases between the two germline ends. Germline V lookup: CDR1 SGHNT, CDR2 YYREEE (reference sequence). The CDR3 sequence is 13 residues long. This CDR3 reads CAANRATGNEQFF. CDR3 DNA sequence: TGTGCCGCAAATCGGGCGACAGGCAATGAGCAGTTCTTC.

This clonotype was seen repeatedly, ten times or more. The chain joins TRBV7-9 to TRBJ2-5, with 9 bases fitting TRBD1. Germline V gene data show CDR1 as SEHNR and CDR2 as FQNEAQ (reference sequence). Losses at the gene ends were 2 bases for V and 5 bases for J; bases not matched to a gene: 12. The CDR3 extends over 17 amino acids. The CDR3: CASSLRGRGTGKETQYF. CDR3 bases: TGTGCCAGCAGCTTACGGGGCCGCGGGACAGGGAAGGAGACCCAGTACTTC.

The CDR3: CASSMSQAPSWGTEAFF. CDR3 DNA: TGTGCCAGTAGTATGTCCCAGGCCCCCTCCTGGGGCACTGAAGCTTTCTTT. The rearrangement joins TRBV19 to TRBJ1-1; D is ambiguous. The length of the CDR3 is 17 residues. With 3 bases removed from V and 4 bases from J, the gap between germline ends came to 21 bases. Per germline, CDR1 LNHDA and CDR2 SQIVND (reference sequence).

This clonotype was observed many times. This sequence joins TRBV7-9 and TRBJ2-1, with 9 nucleotides matching TRBD2. J was trimmed by 4 bases and V by 2 bases; bases with no gene match: 0. The V gene's germline CDR1 is SEHNR and CDR2 FQNEAQ (reference sequence). CDR3 length: 14 amino acids. CDR3 nucleotide sequence: TGTGCCAGCAGCTTACTAGCGGGGTACAATGAGCAGTTCTTC. Encoded protein: CASSLLAGYNEQFF.

This clonotype was detected a few times. The V and J genes are TRBV6-5 and TRBJ2-1; D gene unclear. Germline CDR1 reads MNHEY; CDR2 reads SVGAGI. V was clipped by 2 bases and J by 0 bases, with 2 bases between them. The CDR3 runs to 13 residues. CDR3 in amino acids: CASSYRSYNEQFF. The CDR3 DNA sequence: TGTGCCAGCAGTTACCGCTCCTACAATGAGCAGTTCTTC.

This clonotype has a handful of counts. This chain uses TRBV7-2 with TRBJ2-1; 12 nucleotides line up with TRBD2. CDR3 length: 15 residues. V trimming: 5 bases; J trimming: 5 bases; junction bases outside the gene matches: 4. Germline loops: CDR1 SGHTA, CDR2 FQGNSA. CDR3 amino acids: CASSTTSGSHNEQFF. In nucleotides, the CDR3 is TGTGCCAGCAGCACGACTAGCGGGAGCCACAATGAGCAGTTCTTC.

This clonotype has only a few counts. This chain joins TRBV24-1 and TRBJ2-1, with 9 bases aligning to TRBD2. V lost 5 bases, J lost 8 bases, and 6 bases stayed unmatched. This CDR3 is built from 14 residues. CDR1 and CDR2 (germline): KGHDR, SFDVKD. CDR3 loop: CATSGGGGKHEQFF. CDR3 DNA sequence: TGTGCCACCAGTGGCGGGGGGGGGAAACATGAGCAGTTCTTC.

This clonotype was counted at least ten times. The chain couples TRBV7-2 to TRBJ2-3; 8 nucleotides line up with TRBD2. V lost 5 bases to trimming and J lost 5 bases; unmatched junction nucleotides: 18. The germline CDR1 and CDR2 sequences are SGHTA and FQGNSA. The CDR3 is 18 residues long. CDR3 nucleotides: TGTGCCAGCAGCGTAGTGGGTAGCGGGATGACGGGGGTAGATACGCAGTATTTT. Protein product: CASSVVGSGMTGVDTQYF.

This clonotype was counted a few times. The chain employs TRBV4-2 and TRBJ1-4, with D perhaps matching TRBD1 (5 bases). V was trimmed by 0 bases and J by 2 bases, leaving 7 bases between them. CDR3 length: 15 residues. The V gene's germline CDR1 is LGHNA and CDR2 YNFKEQ. In DNA form, the CDR3 reads TGTGCCAGCAGCCAAGATGAGGGGACTAATGAAAAACTGTTTTTT. Translating it yields CASSQDEGTNEKLFF.

The rearrangement joins TRBV18 to TRBJ1-1; maybe TRBD1 (5 bases). Germline V lookup: CDR1 KGHSH, CDR2 LQKENI. Deletions cut 1 base from V and 4 bases from J, with 13 bases between. The CDR3 length is 15 residues. The CDR3 nucleotides are TGTGCCAGCTCACCACTAGGGACGTTGGGCACTGAAGCTTTCTTT. Its protein product is CASSPLGTLGTEAFF.

This clonotype appeared a few times. The chain employs TRBV7-2 and TRBJ2-3, with 9 bases aligning to TRBD2. Germline CDR1 and CDR2: SGHTA and FQGNSA. The CDR3 has 15 residues. V trimming: 5 bases; J trimming: 4 bases; junction bases outside the gene matches: 7. This chain's CDR3 is CASSPGGLAADTQYF. The CDR3 DNA is TGTGCCAGCAGCCCCGGGGGACTAGCTGCAGATACGCAGTATTTT. Full variable domain (missing parts from reference TRBV7-2 and TRBJ2-3): GAGVSQSPSNKVTEKGKDVELRCDPISGHTALYWYRQSLGQGLEFLIYFQGNSAPDKSGLPSDRFSAERTGGSVSTLTIQRTQQEDSAVYLCASSPGGLAADTQYFGPGTRLTVL.

The V and J genes are TRBV6-2 or TRBV6-3 and TRBJ1-2, with D unclear. CDR3 length equals 14 residues. V was trimmed by 6 bases and J by 3 bases, leaving 14 bases between them. Germline CDR1 is MNHEY and CDR2 is SVGEGT. CDR3 sequence reads: CASRDGSQYYGYTF. The CDR3, as DNA: TGTGCCAGCAGGGACGGGAGTCAGTACTATGGCTACACCTTC.

There are a few counts of this clonotype. This rearrangement joins TRBV19 to TRBJ2-7; no clear D. CDR3 length: 15 residues. V gave up 3 bases and J gave up 2 bases, with 14 bases separating them. Germline-derived CDR1 and CDR2 are LNHDA and SQIVND (reference sequence). CDR3 loop: CASSIQVARTYEQYF. The CDR3 DNA follows: TGTGCCAGTAGTATCCAGGTAGCCAGAACCTACGAGCAGTACTTC.

This clonotype has just a few counts. The chain recombines TRBV6-2 or TRBV6-3 with TRBJ2-1; D is unresolved. This CDR3 contains 14 residues. The V and J ends lost 3 bases and 4 bases respectively, with 10 bases between them. The germline gives CDR1 MNHEY, CDR2 SVGEGT. CDR3 region: CASSYEAGYNEQFF. The CDR3 region has the DNA TGTGCCAGCAGTTATGAGGCCGGTTACAATGAGCAGTTCTTC.